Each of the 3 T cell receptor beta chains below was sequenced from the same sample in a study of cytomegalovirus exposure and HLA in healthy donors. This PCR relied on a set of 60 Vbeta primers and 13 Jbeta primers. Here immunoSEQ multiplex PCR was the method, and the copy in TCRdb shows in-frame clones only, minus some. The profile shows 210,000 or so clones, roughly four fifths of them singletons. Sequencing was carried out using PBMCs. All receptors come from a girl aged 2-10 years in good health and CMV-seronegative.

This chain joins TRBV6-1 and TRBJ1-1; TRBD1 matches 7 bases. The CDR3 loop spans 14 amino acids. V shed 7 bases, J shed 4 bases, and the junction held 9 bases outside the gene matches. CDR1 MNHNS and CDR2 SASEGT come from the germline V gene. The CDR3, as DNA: TGTGCCAGCACCCCCGCGGAGGGGGCCACTGAAGCTTTCTTT. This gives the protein CASTPAEGATEAFF.

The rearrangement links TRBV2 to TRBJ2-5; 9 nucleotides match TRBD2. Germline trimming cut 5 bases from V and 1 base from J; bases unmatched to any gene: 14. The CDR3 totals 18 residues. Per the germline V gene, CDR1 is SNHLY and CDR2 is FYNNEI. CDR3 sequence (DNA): TGTGCCAGCAGTTCTAATGGACTAGCGTTAAGTCCCCAAGAGACCCAGTACTTC. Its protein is CASSSNGLALSPQETQYF.

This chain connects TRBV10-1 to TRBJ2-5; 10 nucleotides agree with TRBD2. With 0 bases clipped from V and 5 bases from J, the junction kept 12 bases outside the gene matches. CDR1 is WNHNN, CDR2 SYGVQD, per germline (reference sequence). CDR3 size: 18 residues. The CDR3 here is CASSESGSSGSPRETQYF. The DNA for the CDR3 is TGCGCCAGCAGTGAGTCGGGTTCTAGCGGGAGCCCCCGGGAGACCCAGTACTTC.